Each of the 26 T cell receptor beta chains below was sequenced from the same sample in a study of regulatory T cells in long-lasting Graves disease listed by TCRdb under 2021. What this sample's time point label stands for: newly diagnosed GD, antithyroid drugs for less than 3 months. RNA was extracted from PBMCs in TRIzol for both TCR sequencing and RNA sequencing. Receptor amplification or capture employed multiplex PCR. TCRdb records Illumina HiSeq 4000 as the sequencer. TCR beta libraries were built with iRepertoire HTBI primers and Arm-PCR amplification of CDR3 regions. Through fastp at Q25 and MiXCR, TCRdb rebuilt clones from the public reads, retaining in-frame beta chains. For every CDR3 protein sequence, its rows merge into one entry that carries the most common genes and DNA. The sample table holds 200,000 to 250,000 distinct CDR3 sequences, of which 20% to 25% were seen once. Approximately 14% of the sample rests with the top ten.

The sequenced sample was peripheral blood mononuclear cells (PBMCs), obtained at new diagnosis, from a patient treated with antithyroid drugs. These TCRs come from a female donor with Graves disease.

In the case of this clonotype: A far larger clone is only one base removed, so a read error is likely. This chain uses TRBV7-2 with TRBJ2-3, with D possibly being TRBD2 (5 bases). The tail of the sequence fits TRBJ2-1 better, so the J call may be wrong. The CDR3 length is 12 residues. Germline V gene lookup returns CDR1 SGHTA and CDR2 FQGNSA. The CDR3 sequence: CASSFNDYEQFF. CDR3 coding DNA: TGTGCCAGCAGCTTTAACGACTACGAGCAGTTCTTC.

The chain carries TRBV2 and TRBJ2-5; a weak D match, TRBD1 (6 bases). CDR3 size: 14 residues. Trimming removed 1 base from V and 5 bases from J, with 11 bases in between. Germline CDR1 SNHLY, CDR2 FYNNEI. The CDR3 protein is CASSEDRVGETQYF. CDR3 coding DNA: TGTGCCAGCAGTGAAGACAGGGTCGGGGAGACCCAGTACTTC.

The rearrangement links TRBV5-1 to TRBJ1-5; TRBD1 might be the D (6 bases). Per germline, CDR1 SGHRS and CDR2 YFSETQ. CDR3 length: 15 amino acids. Deletions cut 2 bases from V and 4 bases from J, with 13 bases between. The chain's CDR3 is CASSFSSGENQPQHF. CDR3 nucleotide sequence: TGCGCCAGCAGCTTTAGCTCAGGGGAGAATCAGCCCCAGCATTTT.

This clonotype was found many times. V gene TRBV20-1 combines with J gene TRBJ1-4; 9 nucleotides match TRBD1. V lost 1 base and J lost 4; bases outside the gene matches: 16. The CDR3 length is 19 residues. The V gene's germline CDR1 is DFQATT and CDR2 SNEGSKA (reference sequence). Here the CDR3 reads CSARGPHPGTGRINEKLFF. Written as DNA, the CDR3 is TGCAGTGCTAGAGGACCTCACCCCGGGACAGGGAGGATTAATGAAAAACTGTTTTTT.

In its sample, this clonotype was seen many times. One end of the junction does not line up with germline, which may come from a read error. The CDR3 nucleotides are TGCGCCAGCAACCGGGACAGGGGGCTGGAGCAGTACTTC. This encodes CASNRDRGLEQYF. The rearrangement joins TRBV6-1 to TRBJ2-7; 12 bases fit TRBD1. The germline gives CDR1 MNHNS, CDR2 SASEGT. CDR3 size: 13 residues.

This clonotype was counted at least ten times. This chain joins TRBV7-8 and TRBJ1-2; 7 bases agree with TRBD1. CDR3 length: 14 amino acids. J gave up 6 bases and V 5 bases, and 9 bases lay outside the gene matches. In germline, CDR1 is SGHVS, CDR2 FQNEAQ. DNA of the CDR3: TGTGCCAGCAGCCCCCGACAGGGCCAGGATGGCTACACCTTC. This translates into CASSPRQGQDGYTF.

The table lists this clonotype with many counts. The J gene is TRBJ1-3, the V gene TRBV7-2; unclear D gene. The ends were cut back, 5 bases at V and 0 bases at J, with 11 bases in the middle. Looked up from germline, CDR1 is SGHTA and CDR2 is FQGNSA. The CDR3 covers 15 residues. The CDR3: CASSPRANSGNTIYF. The CDR3 nucleotides are TGTGCCAGCAGCCCCCGGGCTAACTCTGGAAACACCATATATTTT.

With respect to this clonotype: This likely came from a read error, as a far larger clone is one base away. This chain uses TRBV11-2 with TRBJ2-3, with TRBD1 as a possible D gene (5 bases). Judging by the DNA end, TRBJ1-5 fits better; the J call may be wrong. The CDR3 is made up of 18 amino acids. The germline V gene has CDR1 SGHAT and CDR2 FQNNGV. CDR3 nucleotides: TGTGCCAGCAGCTACAGACTAGCGGGGGGGATCAGCACAGATACGCAGCATTTT. It yields the protein CASSYRLAGGISTDTQHF.

This clonotype was detected only a few times. DNA for the CDR3: TGTGCCAGCAGCCAGACTAGCGGGGGGGGCTACAATGAGCAGTTCTTC. Protein: CASSQTSGGGYNEQFF. The V gene is TRBV3-1, the J gene TRBJ2-1, with 14 bases lining up with TRBD2. Germline V lookup: CDR1 LGHDT, CDR2 YNNKEL (reference sequence). There are 16 residues in the CDR3. V was clipped by 3 bases and J by 3 bases; unmatched bases: 1.

Of note for this clonotype: Given a far larger clone just one base away, this is likely a sequencing read error. CDR3 DNA sequence: TGCAGTGCCCTTAACCTGAATTCACCCCTCCACTTT. As protein: CSALNLNSPLHF. The J gene is TRBJ1-6, the V gene TRBV29-1; D not certain. CDR3 length equals 12 residues. Germline V lookup: CDR1 SQVTM, CDR2 ANQGSEA.

This clonotype was recorded many times. The V gene is TRBV12-3 or TRBV12-4, the J gene TRBJ2-1, with 7 bases matching TRBD2. The CDR3 spans 12 residues. The V gene end was trimmed by 6 bases and the J gene end by 9 bases; junction bases not matched to a gene: 5. CDR3: CASREGGSEQFF. As DNA, the CDR3 is TGTGCCAGCAGGGAGGGAGGGAGTGAGCAGTTCTTC.

The chain joins TRBV10-3 to TRBJ1-1; perhaps TRBD1 as D (5 bases). Germline CDR1 and CDR2: ENHRY and SYGVKD. The CDR3 length is 15 residues. Trimming removed 3 bases from V and 1 base from J, with 12 bases in between. This chain's CDR3 is CAISDGGRGNTEAFF. CDR3 sequence (DNA): TGTGCCATCAGTGATGGGGGTAGAGGGAACACTGAAGCTTTCTTT.

As to this clonotype: The germline gene is not matched at one end of the junction; a read error may be the cause. This chain uses TRBV3-1 with TRBJ1-6, with 11 positions matching TRBD1. The CDR3 is made up of 17 amino acids. The V gene's germline CDR1 is LGHDT and CDR2 YNNKEL (reference sequence). CDR3 residues: CTSSQGTGGGIDSPLHF. DNA of the CDR3: TGTACCAGCAGCCAGGGGACAGGGGGAGGAATAGACTCACCCCTCCACTTT. Complete variable domain (other parts from reference TRBV3-1 and TRBJ1-6): DTAVSQTPKYLVTQMGNDKSIKCEQNLGHDTMYWYKQDSKKFLKIMFSYNNKELIINETVPNRFSPKSPDKAHLNLHINSLELGDSAVYFCTSSQGTGGGIDSPLHFGNGTRLTVT.

This clonotype was recorded at least ten times. The chain employs TRBV7-6 and TRBJ2-7; TRBD2 agrees at 14 bases. From germline, CDR1 is SGHVS and CDR2 FNYEAQ. The CDR3 consists of 15 residues. J gave up 2 bases and V 5 bases, and 2 bases lay outside the gene matches. CDR3 residues: CASSRGLAGAYEQYF. CDR3 nucleotide sequence: TGTGCCAGCAGCCGGGGACTAGCGGGGGCCTACGAGCAGTACTTC.

The rearrangement uses TRBV6-2 or TRBV6-3 and TRBJ1-2; D may be TRBD1 (5 bases). Germline V CDR1 and CDR2: MNHEY, SVGEGT. CDR3 length: 15 residues. V dropped 7 bases and J dropped 3 bases, with 18 bases sitting between them. The CDR3: CASTPTGPGYYGYTF. DNA of the CDR3: TGTGCCAGCACTCCAACAGGACCTGGGTACTATGGCTACACCTTC.

This clonotype came up once. This probably arose from a read error, given a far larger clone one base away. J is TRBJ2-7 and V is TRBV6-1; 8 bases map to TRBD1. The CDR3 has 15 residues. Germline CDR1 reads MNHNS; CDR2 reads SASEGT. The CDR3 DNA reads TGTGCCAACAGTGCGTCCGGGACAGGCTCCTACGAGCAGTACTTC. This translates into CANSASGTGSYEQYF.

At least ten counts were recorded for this clonotype. This sequence joins TRBV28 and TRBJ2-1; D is undetermined. V dropped 4 bases and J dropped 5 bases, with 12 bases sitting between them. The germline gives CDR1 MDHEN, CDR2 SYDVKM. The CDR3 covers 14 residues. CDR3 in amino acids: CASSSPAMNNEQFF. In nucleotides, the CDR3 is TGTGCCAGCAGTTCCCCAGCGATGAACAATGAGCAGTTCTTC.

This clonotype showed up many times. As DNA, the CDR3 is TGTGCCAGCTCGGCGGGACAGAACTACGAGCAGTACTTC. Its translation is CASSAGQNYEQYF. V usage is TRBV18 and J usage is TRBJ2-7; the D gene is possibly TRBD1 (7 bases). V lost 6 bases to trimming and J lost 3 bases, with 12 bases between them. CDR3 length: 13 amino acids. CDR1 and CDR2 (germline): KGHSH, LQKENI.

This clonotype has just a few counts. This chain joins TRBV7-9 and TRBJ2-3, with TRBD2 as a possible D gene (7 bases). Germline CDR1 reads SEHNR; CDR2 reads FQNEAQ (reference sequence). This CDR3 is built from 15 residues. V was clipped by 4 bases and J by 2 bases, with 13 bases between them. Here the CDR3 reads CASSWPGGNTDTQYF. CDR3 DNA sequence: TGTGCCAGCAGCTGGCCGGGGGGCAACACAGATACGCAGTATTTT.

Ten or more counts support this clonotype. In DNA, the CDR3 is TGTGCCAGCTCACCATACGGACTTAATGAAAAACTGTTTTTT. Amino acid sequence: CASSPYGLNEKLFF. The V call is TRBV18, the J call TRBJ1-4; no clear D. V lost 2 bases to trimming and J lost 4 bases, with 8 bases between them. Germline V gene sequence: CDR1 KGHSH, CDR2 LQKENI. The CDR3 extends over 14 amino acids.

This clonotype came up many times. The V and J genes are TRBV5-1 and TRBJ1-1, with 11 bases lining up with TRBD1. J lost 5 bases, V lost 4 bases, and 7 bases had no gene match. In germline, CDR1 is SGHRS, CDR2 YFSETQ. The CDR3 is 15 residues long. The CDR3 DNA is TGCGCCAGCAGCACCGGACAGGGGGCGGTAACTGAAGCTTTCTTT. This gives the protein CASSTGQGAVTEAFF.

The table lists this clonotype with a few counts. The CDR3 sequence is CASSLTSHPREGETQYF. The CDR3 nucleotides read TGTGCCAGCAGTTTAACCTCCCACCCCCGGGAAGGAGAGACCCAGTACTTC. The chain is built from TRBV12-3 or TRBV12-4 and TRBJ2-5; D is perhaps TRBD2 (5 bases). Deletions cut 2 bases from V and 4 bases from J, with 20 bases between. The CDR3 totals 17 residues.

This clonotype showed up many times. This rearrangement joins TRBV19 to TRBJ1-2; tentative D call: TRBD1 (5 bases). Looked up from germline, CDR1 is LNHDA and CDR2 is SQIVND (reference sequence). The CDR3 runs 13 residues. V dropped 6 bases and J dropped 7 bases, with 15 bases sitting between them. The CDR3, as DNA: TGTGCCAGTAGGCCGTGGGGGACTGGTGGCTACACCTTC. Protein product: CASRPWGTGGYTF.

This sequence joins TRBV5-4 and TRBJ2-5, with 12 bases identical to TRBD2. Germline trimming cut 5 bases from V and 3 bases from J; bases unmatched to any gene: 5. Looked up from germline, CDR1 is SGHNT and CDR2 is YYREEE (reference sequence). This CDR3 is built from 15 residues. The CDR3: CASRSTSGSEETQYF. Here the CDR3 DNA reads TGTGCCAGCAGGTCGACTAGCGGGAGTGAAGAGACCCAGTACTTC.

This clonotype came up many times. V gene TRBV6-1 combines with J gene TRBJ1-1; tentative D call: TRBD1 (6 bases). Germline CDR1 and CDR2: MNHNS and SASEGT. V lost 5 bases, J lost 4 bases, and 14 bases lay in between. The CDR3 is 14 residues long. The CDR3 loop reads CASSRQGRVTEAFF. In nucleotides, the CDR3 is TGTGCCAGCAGTCGCCAGGGGCGGGTCACTGAAGCTTTCTTT.

The genes are TRBV3-1 and TRBJ2-3; D may be TRBD2 (6 bases). Per germline, CDR1 LGHDT and CDR2 YNNKEL (reference sequence). With 1 base removed from V and 2 bases from J, the gap between germline ends came to 16 bases. The CDR3 contains 17 residues. The CDR3 coding sequence is TGTGCCAGCAGCCAAGCGGGCGGGGCTTTGCCCACAGATACGCAGTATTTT. Its protein is CASSQAGGALPTDTQYF.